Sequencing of this T cell receptor beta chain was carried out in a study of T cell changes during pregnancy in multiple sclerosis. TCRdb keeps only in-frame clones here, not all; method: immunoSEQ multiplex PCR. The sample has 15,000 to 20,000 clones, around 87% seen once. Germline CDR1 and CDR2: MNHEY and SVGAGI. The CDR3 runs 14 residues. Deletions cut 6 bases from V and 5 bases from J, with 16 bases between. This sequence originates from a female donor in good health, enrolled as a control in a pregnancy study. Sequencing used CD8+ T cells from peripheral blood mononuclear cells, obtained in the third trimester of pregnancy. The chain uses TRBV6-5 and TRBJ2-5, with a possible D match to TRBD2 (5 bases). The CDR3 bases are TGTGCCAGCAGGAGGGAAGCAGTAGGGGAGACCCAGTACTTC. Translating gives CASRREAVGETQYF.